The rows below give T cell receptor beta chains drawn from one sample of a study of blood T cells in healthy people across ages. TCRdb analysed the 5' RACE reads with MiXCR anew, one entry per CDR3 protein. This table holds hundreds of thousands of distinct CDR3 sequences, approximately 59% found once. The sequencing sample was made of blood. The receptors here all came from a man between 60 and 75 years old in good health. Each CDR3 is given with its conserved first and last residue. A D gene is named only where the DNA matches it firmly. Clone sizes are given selectively: once, few, many, or a class where the clone is expanded.

>TRBD2|TRBV2|TRBJ2-3|.
TGTGCCAGCAGGGGTACTAGCGGGGGAGAAGCTAGCACAGATACGCAGTATTTT
CASRGTSGGEASTDTQYF
>.|TRBV7-9|TRBJ2-7|.
TGTGCCAGCAGCTTAACCAACTACGAGCAGTACTTC
CASSLTNYEQYF
>.|TRBV6-6|TRBJ2-6|.
TGTGCCAGCATCGAGGGGTTATTTGGTGGGGCCAACGTCCTGACTTTC
CASIEGLFGGANVLTF
>TRBD2|TRBV5-1|TRBJ2-1|.
TGCGCCAGCAGCTGGGCTAGCGGGGGCGACGTGTTCTTC
CASSWASGGDVFF
>.|TRBV12-3/TRBV12-4|TRBJ1-2|few
TGTGCCAGCGGGGGAGTCGGTGGCTACACCTTC
CASGGVGGYTF
>TRBD2|TRBV3-1|TRBJ2-5|.
TGTGCCAGCAGCCAAGATCGGCTATCCCTAGCGGGGGATTTGGAGACCCAGTACTTC
CASSQDRLSLAGDLETQYF
>TRBD1|TRBV28|TRBJ1-1|.
TGTGCCAGCAGGGAAACAGGGGCAACTTTCTTT
CASRETGATFF
>TRBD2|TRBV3-1|TRBJ2-1|many
TGTGCCAGCAGCCAAGTATACCTAGCGGGGGGACTTAATGAGCAGTTCTTC
CASSQVYLAGGLNEQFF
>TRBD1|TRBV29-1|TRBJ1-2|few
TGCAGCGTGGGGACAGGGGCCCTAGCTAACTATGGCTACACCTTC
CSVGTGALANYGYTF
>TRBD2|TRBV10-3|TRBJ2-1|few
TGTGCCATCAGGGGGCTGGCGGGGGGCTCCTACAATGAGCAGTTCTTC
CAIRGLAGGSYNEQFF
>.|TRBV20-1|TRBJ1-5|once
TGCAGTGTAGCTCGGGGGCGGAATAGCAATCAGCCCCAGCATTTT
CSVARGRNSNQPQHF
>TRBD2|TRBV28|TRBJ2-3|few
TGTGCCAGCAGTTTTGGGACTAGCGGGGCGGGCGGAAGCACAGATACGCAGTATTTT
CASSFGTSGAGGSTDTQYF
>.|TRBV5-1|TRBJ2-7|few
TGCGCCAGCAGCTTGGAGGCCAGGAACTACGAGCAGTACTTC
CASSLEARNYEQYF
>TRBD1|TRBV29-1|TRBJ1-2|.
TGCAGCGTTGATCCGACAGGGGTTTATGGCTACACCTTC
CSVDPTGVYGYTF
>TRBD1|TRBV20-1|TRBJ2-7|.
TGCAGTGCCCCGGGGGACAGGGGATACGAGCAGTACTTC
CSAPGDRGYEQYF
>TRBD1|TRBV27|TRBJ1-1|.
TGTGCCAGCAGAACCGGGACAGGGCACTCGCGGGCTTTCTTT
CASRTGTGHSRAFF
>.|TRBV11-2|TRBJ1-1|few
TGTGCCAGCAGCCCCCGCGCAGGTGGAGTGAACACTGAAGCTTTCTTT
CASSPRAGGVNTEAFF
>.|TRBV27|TRBJ1-1|.
TGTGCCAGCAGCTTAGGGAAAGGGGGCACTGAAGCTTTCTTT
CASSLGKGGTEAFF
>.|TRBV2|TRBJ2-5|.
TGTGCCAGCCTTGTAGAAGAGACCCAGTACTTC
CASLVEETQYF
>.|TRBV2|TRBJ2-7|.
TGTGCCAGCAGTAGGACACATATCAATGAGCAGTACTTC
CASSRTHINEQYF
>TRBD1|TRBV6-2/TRBV6-3|TRBJ2-7|.
TGTGCCAGCGGACTGGGACAGCTTACCTACGAGCAGTACTTC
CASGLGQLTYEQYF
>.|TRBV20-1|TRBJ2-1|.
TGCAGTGCCCTGCTGGCATTCAATGAGCAGTTCTTC
CSALLAFNEQFF
>.|TRBV25-1|TRBJ2-3|.
TGTGCCAGCCAAAGCGGGTGGCGCACAGATACGCAGTATTTT
CASQSGWRTDTQYF
>TRBD1|TRBV20-1|TRBJ2-5|few
TGCAGTGCTAGCCCAGGGGGCAAGGAGACCCAGTACTTC
CSASPGGKETQYF
>.|TRBV21-1|TRBJ2-7|few
TGTGCCAGCAGCAAAGGGGACGATAGGACTAGCGGGGGCAGCGAGCAGTACTTC
CASSKGDDRTSGGSEQYF
>TRBD2|TRBV4-1|TRBJ2-1|.
TGCGCCAGCAGCCGGACTAGCGGGGGGGTAGGGGTAAATGAGCAGTTCTTC
CASSRTSGGVGVNEQFF